Listed below are T cell receptor beta chains from one sample, sequenced in a study of lymphopenia after photon versus proton radiotherapy. Profiling relied on immunoSEQ multiplex PCR, and the TCRdb table lists in-frame clones only, not all of them. The table lists roughly 61,000 clones, 75% to 90% of them singletons, with about 13% in the top ten. The sample was peripheral blood, taken from a patient treated with proton-based radiotherapy. Receptors were obtained from a man older than 75 with esophageal cancer. Each CDR3 is given with its conserved first and last residue. A D gene is named only where the DNA matches it firmly. Clone size is not always given. Where it is, it says once, few, many or a class for expanded clones.

TRBJ2-1	TRBD1	NA	TRBV10-3	TGTGCCATCAGTGAGCGGACCGGGACAGGTGGGGAAGCACAGTTCTTC	CAISERTGTGGEAQFF
TRBJ2-1	TRBD2	NA	TRBV19	TGTGCCAGTAGTATACCCCGGGAGGGCCGGGGTGAGCAGTTCTTC	CASSIPREGRGEQFF
TRBJ1-1	NA	NA	TRBV27	TGTGCCAGCAGTTCAAGCAGTGGTGGGGAAGCTTTCTTT	CASSSSSGGEAFF
TRBJ2-3	TRBD2	NA	TRBV5-4	TGTGCCAGCAGAACGACTAGCGGGGGGGCAAAAGATACGCAGTATTTT	CASRTTSGGAKDTQYF
TRBJ2-1	TRBD2	NA	TRBV13	TGTGCCAGCAGCCCCAGCCTGACTAGCGGGAGCTCCGGCAATGAGCAGTTCTTC	CASSPSLTSGSSGNEQFF
TRBJ2-2	NA	NA	TRBV9	TGTGCCAGCAGCGTACAGCCGAACACCGGGGAGCTGTTTTTT	CASSVQPNTGELFF
TRBJ2-3	NA	NA	TRBV18	TGTGCCAGCTCACCGAGCAGGTCCACCGATACGCAGTATTTT	CASSPSRSTDTQYF
TRBJ2-5	NA	NA	TRBV27	TGTGCCAGCAGTCCGATCCTAGGGCGGGCATCTTTGGAGACCCAGTACTTC	CASSPILGRASLETQYF
TRBJ2-7	TRBD2	once	TRBV5-8	TGTGCCAGCAGCTTGGGACTAGCAAGTAGCGAGCAGTACTTC	CASSLGLASSEQYF
TRBJ2-3	TRBD2	NA	TRBV7-2	TGTGCCAGCAGGCCGAGCCAACTAGCGGGGGGGCGGACAGATACGCAGTATTTT	CASRPSQLAGGRTDTQYF